The 18 T cell receptor beta chains given below trace back to one sample, sequenced in a study of PD-1 blockade in classical Hodgkin lymphoma. Sequencing used immunoSEQ multiplex PCR; TCRdb keeps in-frame clones, though not all of them. The sample carries roughly 41,000 clones, 80% to 90% recorded once. After autologous stem cell transplantation all patients relapsed, and prior brentuximab vedotin exposure differed between cohorts. The specimen was peripheral blood mononuclear cells (PBMCs), collected before the second cycle of nivolumab. Every receptor here comes from a human donor with classical Hodgkin lymphoma.

The chain links TRBV6-5 to TRBJ2-5, with 7 bases fitting TRBD2. This CDR3 has 16 residues. The V gene's germline CDR1 is MNHEY and CDR2 SVGAGI. J lost 5 bases, V lost 0 bases, and 9 bases had no gene match. The DNA for the CDR3 is TGTGCCAGCAGTTACTCGAGGACTAGGGTTTTCGAGACCCAGTACTTC. Protein product: CASSYSRTRVFETQYF.

J is TRBJ2-7 and V is TRBV10-2; possibly TRBD1 or TRBD2 for D (5 bases each). Deletions cut 8 bases from V and 2 bases from J, with 16 bases between. The CDR3 length is 14 residues. Germline CDR1 and CDR2: WSHSY and SAAADI. CDR3 loop: CASGSGGWTYEQYF. In DNA form, the CDR3 reads TGCGCCAGCGGCTCTGGGGGTTGGACCTACGAGCAGTACTTC.

The gene calls are TRBV7-3 and TRBJ1-6, with D maybe TRBD1 (6 bases). The germline V gene has CDR1 SGHTA and CDR2 FQGTGA. The CDR3 runs to 16 residues. Trimming pared 5 bases from V and 8 bases from J, leaving 19 bases between. CDR3 sequence reads: CASSLLPGTPHSPLHF. Written as DNA, the CDR3 is TGTGCCAGCAGCCTACTACCCGGGACACCTCATTCACCCCTCCACTTT.

The J gene is TRBJ2-7, the V gene TRBV18; 9 bases are a match to TRBD1. The length of the CDR3 is 14 residues. Germline trimming cut 4 bases from V and 4 bases from J; bases unmatched to any gene: 5. Germline values: CDR1 KGHSH, CDR2 LQKENI. CDR3 sequence reads: CASSRGTGLYEQYF. In DNA, the CDR3 is TGTGCCAGCTCACGTGGGACAGGGTTGTACGAGCAGTACTTC. Full variable domain (outside the CDR3, taken from reference TRBV18 and TRBJ2-7): NAGVMQNPRHLVRRRGQEARLRCSPMKGHSHVYWYRQLPEEGLKFMVYLQKENIIDESGMPKERFSAEFPKEGPSILRIQQVVRGDSAAYFCASSRGTGLYEQYFGPGTRLTVT.

This chain links TRBV4-1 with TRBJ1-2, with unresolved D. Germline V gene data show CDR1 as MGHRA and CDR2 as YSYEKL. Trimming left V 1 base short and J 4 bases short, with 7 bases between. The CDR3 spans 13 residues. The CDR3 DNA sequence: TGCGCCAGCAGCCAAGGACGGTCCTATGGCTACACCTTC. Amino acids: CASSQGRSYGYTF.

This clone was observed once. The CDR3 DNA sequence: TGTGCCAGCTCACCAACAGTGGTCCCCTACGAGCAGTACTTC. Amino acids: CASSPTVVPYEQYF. The V gene is TRBV18, the J gene TRBJ2-7; D call uncertain. The V gene's germline CDR1 is KGHSH and CDR2 LQKENI. V was cut by 2 bases and J by 2 bases, with 10 bases left in between. This CDR3 contains 14 residues.

The chain carries TRBV27 and TRBJ1-5, with a possible D match to TRBD1 (5 bases). This CDR3 comprises 14 residues. Germline loops: CDR1 MNHEY, CDR2 SMNVEV (reference sequence). V was cut by 5 bases and J by 8 bases, with 16 bases left in between. DNA of the CDR3: TGTGCCAGCAGTGTGGGACGGCGAGGGGAGCCCCAGCATTTT. It is translated as CASSVGRRGEPQHF.

The V call is TRBV19, the J call TRBJ1-1; 10 nucleotides align to TRBD1. The germline V gene has CDR1 LNHDA and CDR2 SQIVND (reference sequence). Germline trimming cut 9 bases from V and 0 bases from J; bases unmatched to any gene: 4. CDR3 size: 14 residues. The CDR3 DNA follows: TGTGCCAGCCTCGACAGGGGGCTGAACACTGAAGCTTTCTTT. Protein product: CASLDRGLNTEAFF.

The chain carries TRBV5-1 and TRBJ1-4; TRBD1 matches 8 bases. The junction had 6 bases not matched to a gene; V was cut back by 3 bases and J by 8 bases. The CDR3 is made up of 14 amino acids. Germline V gene data show CDR1 as SGHRS and CDR2 as YFSETQ. In DNA form, the CDR3 reads TGCGCCAGCAGCTATCAGGGGGCAGGGGAAAAACTGTTTTTT. Translated: CASSYQGAGEKLFF.

Only one count was recorded for this clone. This rearrangement joins TRBV9 to TRBJ2-7; 8 bases agree with TRBD1. The CDR3 extends over 15 amino acids. Germline trimming cut 5 bases from V and 5 bases from J; bases unmatched to any gene: 12. Germline loops: CDR1 SGDLS, CDR2 YYNGEE. The CDR3 region is CASSLQGAARDEQYF. CDR3 nucleotide sequence: TGTGCCAGCAGTCTTCAGGGGGCTGCCAGAGACGAGCAGTACTTC. Drawing the rest from reference TRBV9 and TRBJ2-7, the complete variable domain is DSGVTQTPKHLITATGQRVTLRCSPRSGDLSVYWYQQSLDQGLQFLIQYYNGEERAKGNILERFSAQQFPDLHSELNLSSLELGDSALYFCASSLQGAARDEQYFGPGTRLTVT.

This clone is termed large. A junction boundary mismatches the germline segment, possibly from a read error. The genes are TRBV19 and TRBJ2-7; D might be TRBD1 or TRBD2, each matching 5 bases. Germline V gene data show CDR1 as LNHDA and CDR2 as SQIVND (reference sequence). The CDR3 sequence is 14 residues long. CDR3 bases: TGTGCGAGTAGAGGCCAAAGGGGAGACTACGAGCAGTACTTC. This translates into CASRGQRGDYEQYF.

The V and J genes are TRBV5-4 and TRBJ2-5; D unresolved. The CDR3 is made up of 12 amino acids. Germline V gene lookup returns CDR1 SGHNT and CDR2 YYREEE (reference sequence). Trimming took off 0 bases at V and 4 bases at J, with 4 bases between the two ends. CDR3 in amino acids: CASSLAPETQYF. The CDR3 nucleotides read TGTGCCAGCAGCTTGGCCCCAGAGACCCAGTACTTC.

In DNA, the CDR3 is TGTGCCAGCAGTTTATTAAGTAGGGGAAGCGAGCAGTACTTC. Protein sequence: CASSLLSRGSEQYF. The genes are TRBV28 and TRBJ2-7, with D possibly TRBD1 on 5 matching bases. Germline V gene lookup returns CDR1 MDHEN and CDR2 SYDVKM. This CDR3 region has 14 residues. Between the trimmed V and J ends, which lost 1 base and 6 bases, there was a span of 13 bases.

V usage is TRBV6-6 and J usage is TRBJ2-7, with 12 bases identical to TRBD2. The germline gives CDR1 MNHNY, CDR2 SVGAGI (reference sequence). The CDR3 contains 15 residues. V lost 6 bases to trimming and J lost 6 bases; unmatched junction nucleotides: 9. Here the CDR3 DNA reads TGTGCCAGCAGCTACAGTGGACTAGCGGGACGCGAGCAGTACTTC. This translates into CASSYSGLAGREQYF.

This clone showed up just a few times. The chain recombines TRBV2 with TRBJ2-7; no clear D gene. Germline CDR1 and CDR2: SNHLY and FYNNEI. Trimming took 4 bases from V and 2 from J, leaving 9 bases between them. The CDR3 loop spans 13 amino acids. CDR3 protein: CASSAGEAYEQYF. In DNA form, the CDR3 reads TGTGCCAGCAGTGCCGGAGAGGCCTACGAGCAGTACTTC. The full variable domain, its missing parts supplied by reference TRBV2 and TRBJ2-7, is EPEVTQTPSHQVTQMGQEVILRCVPISNHLYFYWYRQILGQKVEFLVSFYNNEISEKSEIFDDQFSVERPDGSNFTLKIRSTKLEDSAMYFCASSAGEAYEQYFGPGTRLTVT.

The CDR3 nucleotides are TGTGCCAGTAGTATCCTAACAGTGCGGACCCGATTGGACACCGGGGAGCTGTTTTTT. Translating it yields CASSILTVRTRLDTGELFF. The V and J genes are TRBV19 and TRBJ2-2; D is undetermined. The CDR3 has 19 amino acids. The germline V gene has CDR1 LNHDA and CDR2 SQIVND (reference sequence). Trimming left V 3 bases short and J 3 bases short, with 23 bases between.

V gene TRBV5-4 combines with J gene TRBJ2-5, with TRBD2 identical over 9 bases. V lost 1 base and J lost 0; bases outside the gene matches: 4. The CDR3 has 16 residues. Germline V CDR1 and CDR2: SGHNT, YYREEE (reference sequence). The CDR3 is CASSLRGRVHQETQYF. The CDR3 nucleotides are TGTGCCAGCAGCTTGCGCGGGAGGGTACACCAAGAGACCCAGTACTTC.

This clone was seen only once. V gene TRBV7-9 combines with J gene TRBJ1-5, with D possibly being TRBD1 (6 bases). CDR1 and CDR2 (germline): SEHNR, FQNEAQ (reference sequence). The V end was cut by 5 bases, the J end by 3 bases, with 11 bases between. The CDR3 is 14 amino acids. As DNA, the CDR3 is TGTGCCAGCAGCCCCGGACAGATCAATCAGCCCCAGCATTTT. Its translation is CASSPGQINQPQHF.